The clone carrying this TCR beta chain has only a few counts. Sequencing was performed with immunoSEQ multiplex PCR; in TCRdb, only in-frame clones are kept and a portion is missing. The sample shows about 13,000 clones, 87% of them seen only once. The data originate from a study of blood T cell repertoires in COVID-19. In germline, CDR1 is SGHDT, CDR2 YYEEEE. V lost 2 bases and J 7 bases, leaving 13 bases between the germline ends. This CDR3 comprises 13 residues. The sequence was obtained from a human donor in a cohort sampled during active COVID-19. V gene TRBV5-6 combines with J gene TRBJ2-7; TRBD1 might be the D (6 bases). Specimen: peripheral blood. DNA for the CDR3: TGTGCCAGCAGCTTCGCAGGGGTTTGGGAGCAGTACTTC. Translation gives CASSFAGVWEQYF.